The TCR beta chain under discussion was sequenced for a study of T cell responses to AZD1222 COVID-19 vaccine. Study findings and constraints: Donors were mostly white British, more females; clonal diversity possibly underestimated. Reports say nearly half of spike-specific TCRs go after unmutated variant regions. Distributed over spike, vaccine-associated CD4 TCRs predominated at 160-218 and 743-854.

Concerning this clone itself: The antigen is unknown.

Germline lookup yields CDR1 LNHDA and CDR2 SQIVND (reference sequence). V was shortened by 8 bases and J by 6 bases, with 20 bases between the two germline ends. There are 15 residues in the CDR3. TCRdb keeps only in-frame clones here, not all; method: immunoSEQ multiplex PCR. The table records under 140,000 clones, about 95% of them present only once. The V call is TRBV19, the J call TRBJ1-5; D is perhaps TRBD1 (5 bases). The specimen comprised peripheral blood, sampled 28 days after the second AZD1222 dose. The clonotype comes from an adult who received the AZD1222 COVID-19 vaccine. The CDR3 nucleotides read TGTGCCAGTGACTGGACTGGGGGGTATAGTCAGCCCCAGCATTTT. Its translation: CASDWTGGYSQPQHF.